The clone carrying this TCR beta chain has just one count. Antigen: not known. Time point indicated: longitudinal time-point 2. The cDNA was synthesized by 5'RACE incorporating 10-nucleotide random UMIs. TCRdb analysed the 5' RACE reads with MiXCR anew, one entry per CDR3 protein. The sample lists roughly 45,000 distinct CDR3 sequences, around 13% occurring once. The sample originates from a study of neurological immune-mediated disorders. Study results and limitations: None of the CDR3 amino acid sequences of expanded clones were shared across subjects, and this suggested private repertoires in all groups.

The TCR sequence derives from a male donor with HTLV-1-associated myelopathy (HAM/TSP). The sample taken for sequencing was PBMCs.

CDR3 amino acids: CASSPPRGQGARLNTEAFF. The CDR3 region has the DNA TGTGCCAGCTCACCTCCGAGGGGACAGGGGGCTCGATTGAACACTGAAGCTTTCTTT. This sequence joins TRBV18 and TRBJ1-1; 12 bases fit TRBD1. The CDR3 extends over 19 amino acids. V lost 3 bases to trimming and J lost 0 bases; unmatched junction nucleotides: 11. CDR1 and CDR2 from the germline V gene are KGHSH and LQKENI.